This entry describes one T cell receptor beta chain. The clone's antigen remains unknown. No quality values exist for individual bases; no much larger clone is one base distant. High-throughput TCR beta sequencing profiled peripheral blood CD8+ and CD4+ T cells from healthy donors, Susac syndrome patients and multiple sclerosis patients. The Susac syndrome patients fulfilled recently defined diagnostic criteria for either definite or probable disease. Bulk CD8+ and CD4+ T cells were purified by magnetic negative isolation, whereas CD8+ TEMRA cells were enriched by FACS. Blood was collected in EDTA tubes and processed within 24 hours, with PBMCs isolated through density gradient centrifugation. PBMCs intended for TCR sequencing were cryopreserved in liquid nitrogen and thawed later in a water bath at 37 degrees C. A purity of at least 90% was achieved for sorted or isolated CD4+, CD8+ and CD8+ TEMRA cells.

The data derive from a study of CD8 T cells in Susac syndrome (dated by TCRdb to the late 2010s). The study in broad terms: Among the Susac syndrome patients who were sequenced, clinically active disease was present in six and clinical remission was observed in about eight. At blood withdrawal, Susac syndrome patients were therapy-naive, treated with corticosteroids (with IVIg additionally given to some), or treated with IVIg alone. Repertoire sequencing was used to test whether CD8+ T cell activation and differentiation in Susac syndrome was antigen driven. CD8+ T cell repertoire clonality was compared between approximately 12 healthy donors, roughly 14 Susac syndrome patients and 15 or so multiple sclerosis patients. The paper's findings and limits, for the study overall: Clonal expansion was observed in Susac syndrome CD8+ repertoires, with the highest expansion in CD8+ TEMRA cells and greater expansion in clinically active than in remitting patients. The study acknowledged that relatively few individuals were included in the TCR sequencing and HLA analysis. Sixteen and five Susac-specific public clones were found in the total CD8+ and CD8+ TEMRA repertoires, respectively.

RNA was extracted with the RNeasy kit and about 0.5 to 1 ug was reverse transcribed using random hexamers. The immunoSEQ multiplex PCR assay, covering 54 Vbeta and 13 Jbeta segments, was used to amplify TCR beta CDR3 regions. PCR amplification bias was corrected by using a synthetic template baseline for primer optimization and computational correction. From the authors' description of their analysis: Reads were assigned to V, D and J genes according to IMGT and analyzed in immunoSEQ Analyzer, with only productive sequences retained. Clonality was calculated as one minus the Shannon entropy normalized by log2 of the number of productive unique sequences. For each patient and control, public and private clones were evaluated among the 100 most prevalent clones. Susac-specific clones were defined as absent from healthy and MS cohorts, around 980 published viral clones and other ImmuneACCESS disease sequences. In TCRdb, the public reads were trimmed at Q25 with fastp and aligned with MiXCR, with productive beta chains retained. Rows with one shared CDR3 protein collapse into an entry with the most common genes and DNA. These V and J calls originate from TCRdb's pipeline instead of the authors' own analysis. Here the sample has around 100,000 distinct CDR3 sequences; 95% occur a single time. The top ten clonotypes cover around 0.3% of the sample.

The sequencing input was CD8+ T cells from PBMCs. The sequence was obtained from a human donor with Susac syndrome.

The DNA sequence follows: TGCGCCAGCAGCCAAGGTCCGGGAAGCTCCTACGAGCAGTACTTC. It translates as CASSQGPGSSYEQYF. The rearranged chain carries TRBV4-1 and TRBJ2-7; perhaps TRBD2 is the D gene, with 5 bases matching. Inclusive of the bounding cysteine and phenylalanine, the CDR3 is 15 residues long. The retained sequence is limited to the CDR3, 45 bases, with the frame set at the first base. V lost 1 base and J lost 0 bases; the stretch between them is 10 bases long. From a lookup of the germline V gene, CDR1 and CDR2 are MGHRA and YSYEKL.